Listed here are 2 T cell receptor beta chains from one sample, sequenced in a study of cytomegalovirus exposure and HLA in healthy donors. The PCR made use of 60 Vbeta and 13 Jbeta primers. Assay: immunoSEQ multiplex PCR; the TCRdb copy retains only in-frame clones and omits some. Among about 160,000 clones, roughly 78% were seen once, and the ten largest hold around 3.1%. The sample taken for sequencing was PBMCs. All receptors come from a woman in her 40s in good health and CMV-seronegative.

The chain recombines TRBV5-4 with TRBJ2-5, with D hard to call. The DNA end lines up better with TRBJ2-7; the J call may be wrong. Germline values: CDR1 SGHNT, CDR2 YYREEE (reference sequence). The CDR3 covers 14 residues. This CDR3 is CASSLGSKTYEQYF. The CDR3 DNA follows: TGTGCCAGCAGCTTGGGCTCCAAAACCTACGAGCAGTACTTC.

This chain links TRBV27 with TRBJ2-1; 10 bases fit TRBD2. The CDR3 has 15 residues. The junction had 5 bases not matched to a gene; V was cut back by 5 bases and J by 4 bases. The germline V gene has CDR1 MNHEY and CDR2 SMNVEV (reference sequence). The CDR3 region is CASSPSGGGYNEQFF. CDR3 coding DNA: TGTGCCAGCAGTCCTAGCGGGGGTGGTTACAATGAGCAGTTCTTC.